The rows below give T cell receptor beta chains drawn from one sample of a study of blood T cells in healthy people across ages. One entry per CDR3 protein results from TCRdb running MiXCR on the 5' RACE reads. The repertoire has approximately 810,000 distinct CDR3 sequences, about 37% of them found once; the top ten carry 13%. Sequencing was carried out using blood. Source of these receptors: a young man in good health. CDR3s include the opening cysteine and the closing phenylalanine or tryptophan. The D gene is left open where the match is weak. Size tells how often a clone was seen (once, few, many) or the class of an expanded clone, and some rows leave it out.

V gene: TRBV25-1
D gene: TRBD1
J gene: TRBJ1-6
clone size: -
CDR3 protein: CASSEYQGEGSPLHF
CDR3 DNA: TGTGCCAGCAGTGAATACCAGGGGGAAGGTTCACCCCTCCACTTT

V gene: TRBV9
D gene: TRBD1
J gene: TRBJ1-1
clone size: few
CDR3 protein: CASSAGTGTEAFF
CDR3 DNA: TGTGCCAGCAGCGCCGGGACAGGCACTGAAGCTTTCTTT

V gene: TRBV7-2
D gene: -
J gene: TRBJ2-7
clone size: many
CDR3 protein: CASSLRVGSFDEQYF
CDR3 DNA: TGTGCCAGCAGCTTAAGGGTTGGGAGTTTCGACGAGCAGTACTTC

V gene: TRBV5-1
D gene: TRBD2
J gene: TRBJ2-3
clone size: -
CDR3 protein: CASSLVTDTSADTQYF
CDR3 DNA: TGCGCCAGCAGCTTGGTCACGGATACTAGCGCAGATACGCAGTATTTT

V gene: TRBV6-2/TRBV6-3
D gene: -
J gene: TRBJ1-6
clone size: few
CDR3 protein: CASSYGNSPLHF
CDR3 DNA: TGTGCCAGCAGTTACGGGAATTCACCCCTCCACTTT

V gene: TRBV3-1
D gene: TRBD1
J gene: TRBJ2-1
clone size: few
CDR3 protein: CASSSDRGSSYNEQFF
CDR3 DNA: TGTGCCAGCTCTTCGGACAGGGGGAGCTCCTACAATGAGCAGTTCTTC

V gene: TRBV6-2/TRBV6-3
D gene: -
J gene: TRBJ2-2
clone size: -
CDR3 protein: CASSYRDSGGELFF
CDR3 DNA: TGTGCCAGCAGTTACAGGGACTCCGGCGGGGAGCTGTTTTTT

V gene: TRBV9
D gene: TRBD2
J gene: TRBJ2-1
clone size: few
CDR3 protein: CASSRGGASNEQFF
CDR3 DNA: TGTGCCAGCAGCCGGGGGGGCGCCTCAAATGAGCAGTTCTTC

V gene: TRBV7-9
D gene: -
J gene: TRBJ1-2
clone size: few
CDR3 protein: CASTIQGDYGYTF
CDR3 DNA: TGTGCCAGCACCATACAGGGCGACTATGGCTACACCTTC

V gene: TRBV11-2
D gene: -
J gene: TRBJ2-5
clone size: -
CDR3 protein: CASRKVLYNEQYF
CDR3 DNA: TGTGCCAGCAGAAAGGTGTTATACAATGAGCAGTACTTC

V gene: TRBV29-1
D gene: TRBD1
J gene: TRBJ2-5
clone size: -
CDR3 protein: CSVEGDRGYNEQYF
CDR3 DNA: TGCAGCGTTGAAGGGGACAGGGGGTACAATGAGCAGTACTTC

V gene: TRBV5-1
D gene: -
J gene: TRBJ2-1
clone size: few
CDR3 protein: CASSLDFSDEQFF
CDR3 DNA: TGCGCCAGCAGCTTGGATTTTTCGGATGAGCAGTTCTTC

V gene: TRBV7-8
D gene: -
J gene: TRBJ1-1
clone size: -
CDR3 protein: CASSLVGPMADTEAFF
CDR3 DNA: TGTGCCAGCAGCTTAGTGGGACCCATGGCGGACACTGAAGCTTTCTTT

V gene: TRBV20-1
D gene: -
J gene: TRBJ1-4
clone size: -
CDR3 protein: CSARDLRQGDEKLFF
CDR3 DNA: TGCAGTGCTAGAGATCTTCGGCAGGGCGATGAAAAACTGTTTTTT

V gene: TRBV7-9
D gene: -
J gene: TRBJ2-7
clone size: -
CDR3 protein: CASSLNRVYSYEQYF
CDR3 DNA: TGTGCCAGCAGCCTCAACAGGGTTTACTCCTACGAGCAGTACTTC

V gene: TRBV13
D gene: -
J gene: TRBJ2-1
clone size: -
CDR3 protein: CASSFSSKGDEQFF
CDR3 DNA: TGTGCCAGCAGCTTCAGCAGTAAAGGGGATGAGCAGTTCTTC

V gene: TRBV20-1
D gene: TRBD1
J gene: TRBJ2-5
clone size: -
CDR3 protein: CSRRTGRETQYF
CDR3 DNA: TGCAGTCGTAGGACAGGGCGGGAGACCCAGTACTTC

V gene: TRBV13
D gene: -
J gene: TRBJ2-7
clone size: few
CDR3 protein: CASSVGERLYEQYF
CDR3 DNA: TGTGCCAGCAGCGTCGGGGAGCGTCTTTACGAGCAGTACTTC

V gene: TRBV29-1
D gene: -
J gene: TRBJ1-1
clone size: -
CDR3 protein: CSVSRPAPEAFF
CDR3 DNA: TGCAGCGTTTCACGCCCTGCCCCAGAAGCTTTCTTT

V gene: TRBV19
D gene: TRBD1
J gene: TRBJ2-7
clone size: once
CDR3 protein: CASSTAFYGDRPNYEQYF
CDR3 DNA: TGTGCCAGTAGTACCGCCTTCTACGGGGACAGGCCCAACTACGAGCAGTACTTC

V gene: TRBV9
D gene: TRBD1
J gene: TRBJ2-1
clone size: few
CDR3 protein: CASSADAGQGREQFF
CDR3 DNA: TGTGCCAGCAGCGCAGATGCGGGACAGGGCAGAGAGCAGTTCTTC

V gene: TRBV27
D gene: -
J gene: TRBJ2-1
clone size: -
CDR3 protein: CASSLSHRNEQFF
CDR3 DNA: TGTGCCAGCAGTTTATCACACAGGAATGAGCAGTTCTTC

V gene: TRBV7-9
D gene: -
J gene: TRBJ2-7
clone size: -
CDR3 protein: CASSVDAGDHEQYF
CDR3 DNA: TGTGCCAGCAGCGTAGATGCAGGGGACCACGAGCAGTACTTC